The clone carrying this T cell receptor (beta chain) has just a few counts. The sample is drawn from a study of blood T cell repertoires in COVID-19. Study-level background: The United States, Italy and Spain supplied acute and convalescent COVID-19 samples. Sources were T cells, B-cell-depleted T cells, or PBMCs; the material itself was cDNA or gDNA.

CDR1 is LNHDA and CDR2 is SQIVND in the germline V gene (reference sequence). The CDR3 length is 15 residues. Trimming cost V 6 bases and J 0 bases, with 12 bases left between them. Authors' methods: Nucleated cell number was recorded as an estimate derived from reference gene primer amplification. Method: immunoSEQ multiplex PCR; TCRdb's copy keeps in-frame clones and lacks some. The D gene and trimming were derived from the DNA, and the V and J assignments and clone size from that table. The sample contains about 120,000 clones, roughly four fifths of which appear only once. Material: peripheral blood. The gene calls are TRBV19 and TRBJ1-5; D may be TRBD1 (6 bases). The receptor was derived from a human donor in a cohort sampled during active COVID-19. CDR3 nucleotide sequence: TGTGCCAGTAGCACGACAGGAAATAGCAATCAGCCCCAGCATTTT. Translating gives CASSTTGNSNQPQHF.